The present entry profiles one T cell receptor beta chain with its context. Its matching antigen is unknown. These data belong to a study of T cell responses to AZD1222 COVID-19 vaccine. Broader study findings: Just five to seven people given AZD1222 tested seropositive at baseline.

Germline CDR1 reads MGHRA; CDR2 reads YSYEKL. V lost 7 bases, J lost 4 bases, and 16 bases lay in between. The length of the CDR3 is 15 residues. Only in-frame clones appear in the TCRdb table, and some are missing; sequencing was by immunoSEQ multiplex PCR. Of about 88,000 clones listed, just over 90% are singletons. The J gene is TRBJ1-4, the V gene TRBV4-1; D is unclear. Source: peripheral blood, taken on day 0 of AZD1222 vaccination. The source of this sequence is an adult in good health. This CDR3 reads CASKGILTDNEKLFF. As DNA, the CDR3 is TGCGCCAGCAAGGGCATTCTCACCGATAATGAAAAACTGTTTTTT.